This TCR beta chain came from a study of blood T cell repertoires in COVID-19. Across the study: PBMCs, B-cell-depleted T cells, or T cells provided the cDNA or gDNA that made up the material.

CDR1 and CDR2 from the germline V gene are SGDLS and YYNGEE. The CDR3 is 13 residues long. V dropped 4 bases and J dropped 9 bases, with 14 bases sitting between them. Using immunoSEQ multiplex PCR, the repertoire was profiled, and TCRdb retains in-frame clones only, with some absent. The data hold 270,000 or so clones, with approximately 91% observed a single time. Material: peripheral blood. The receptor was isolated from a woman aged 40 to 50 who had recovered from COVID-19. This chain joins TRBV9 and TRBJ2-1; possibly TRBD2 for D (5 bases). The CDR3 spells CASSPHLEGEQFF. CDR3 bases: TGTGCCAGCAGCCCCCACCTCGAGGGTGAGCAGTTCTTC.